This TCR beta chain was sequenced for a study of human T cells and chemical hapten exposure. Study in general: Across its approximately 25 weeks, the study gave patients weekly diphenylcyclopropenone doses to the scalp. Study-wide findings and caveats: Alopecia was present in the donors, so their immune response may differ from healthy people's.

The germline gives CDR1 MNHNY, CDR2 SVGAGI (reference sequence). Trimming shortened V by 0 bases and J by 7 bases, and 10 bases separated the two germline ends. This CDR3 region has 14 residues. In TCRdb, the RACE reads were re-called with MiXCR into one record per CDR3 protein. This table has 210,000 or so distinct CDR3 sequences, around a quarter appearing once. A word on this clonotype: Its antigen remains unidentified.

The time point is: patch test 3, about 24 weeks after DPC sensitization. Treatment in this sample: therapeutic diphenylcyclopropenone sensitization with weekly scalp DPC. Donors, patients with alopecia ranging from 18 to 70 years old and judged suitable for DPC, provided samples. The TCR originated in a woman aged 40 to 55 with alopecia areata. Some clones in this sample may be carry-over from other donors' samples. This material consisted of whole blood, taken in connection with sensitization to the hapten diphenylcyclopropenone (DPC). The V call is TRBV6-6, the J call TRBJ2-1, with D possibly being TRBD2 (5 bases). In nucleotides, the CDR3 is TGTGCCAGCAGTTACTCGAATGAGGGAAATGAGCAGTTCTTC. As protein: CASSYSNEGNEQFF.